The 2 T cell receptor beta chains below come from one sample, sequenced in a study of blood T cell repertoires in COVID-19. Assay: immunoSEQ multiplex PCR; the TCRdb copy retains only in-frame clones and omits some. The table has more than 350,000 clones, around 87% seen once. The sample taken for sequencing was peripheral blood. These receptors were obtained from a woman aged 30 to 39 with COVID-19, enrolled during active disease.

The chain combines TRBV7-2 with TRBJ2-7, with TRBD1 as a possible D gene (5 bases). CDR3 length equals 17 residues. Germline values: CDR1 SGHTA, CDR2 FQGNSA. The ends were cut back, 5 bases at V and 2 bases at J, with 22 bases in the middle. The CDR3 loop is CASSTPGPQLGPYEQYF. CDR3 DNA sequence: TGTGCCAGCAGCACCCCCGGGCCCCAACTGGGGCCCTACGAGCAGTACTTC.

The CDR3 protein is CASSDPRTGIYTIYF. The CDR3 nucleotides are TGTGCCAGCAGTGATCCAAGGACAGGAATATACACCATATATTTT. The rearrangement joins TRBV6-1 to TRBJ1-3; TRBD1 agrees at 7 bases. This CDR3 contains 15 residues. V was clipped by 3 bases and J by 8 bases; unmatched bases: 10. Germline CDR1 MNHNS, CDR2 SASEGT.